The TCR beta chain described here comes from a study of T cells in Graves' hyperthyroidism and ophthalmopathy. This clonotype has just a few counts. RNA transcripts yielded amplified TCR beta CDR3 regions. Primed by the HTBI set, a first-round RT-PCR was run on the TCR CDR3. TCRdb called the multiplex PCR reads again in MiXCR, with one record for every CDR3 protein. Found here are around 600,000 distinct CDR3 sequences, approximately 15% of them singletons; the top ten hold around 7%. CDR3 length: 13 amino acids. Germline-derived CDR1 and CDR2 are MNHEY and SVGEGT. Trimming pared 8 bases from V and 2 bases from J, leaving 13 bases between.

This TCR was sampled from a woman between 18 and 30 years old with Graves' ophthalmopathy. The sample taken for sequencing was blood. This chain links TRBV6-2 or TRBV6-3 with TRBJ2-7; D possibly corresponds to TRBD2 (5 bases). CDR3 DNA sequence: TGTGCCAGCTGCTCGCCGGGGACCTACGAGCAGTACTTC. Protein: CASCSPGTYEQYF.